This is a list of T cell receptor beta chains from one sample in a study of response to subunit inactivated influenza vaccine. TCRdb analysed the RT-PCR reads with MiXCR anew, one entry per CDR3 protein. Found here are 500,000 or so distinct CDR3 sequences, approximately 15% of them singletons; the top ten hold approximately 3%. The specimen comprised CD4+ T cells sorted from PBMCs, sampled less than 30 months after vaccination. These receptors all come from a man between 50 and 69 years old who received an inactivated influenza vaccine. CDR3s include the opening cysteine and the closing phenylalanine or tryptophan. A D gene is named only where the DNA matches it firmly. Expanded clones get a size class; other rows say once, few or many, or leave the size out.

TRBV5-1	many	NA	TRBJ2-2	CASSLVMTGELFF	TGCGCCAGCAGCTTGGTGATGACCGGGGAGCTGTTTTTT
TRBV18	few	NA	TRBJ1-5	CASSPGRYSNQPQHF	TGTGCCAGCTCACCGGGGCGATATAGCAATCAGCCCCAGCATTTT
TRBV6-1	few	NA	TRBJ1-4	CASTPGGTNEKLFF	TGTGCCAGCACTCCCGGTGGAACTAATGAAAAACTGTTTTTT
TRBV11-2	NA	TRBD2	TRBJ2-7	CASRPGAGGSHEQYF	TGTGCCAGCAGACCCGGAGCGGGAGGTAGCCACGAGCAGTACTTC
TRBV5-1	few	TRBD2	TRBJ2-1	CASSLFPGGYNEQFF	TGCGCCAGCAGCTTGTTTCCGGGGGGCTACAATGAGCAGTTCTTC
TRBV7-9	few	NA	TRBJ1-4	CASRGRNNEKLFF	TGTGCCAGCAGGGGCCGTAATAATGAAAAACTGTTTTTT
TRBV29-1	NA	NA	TRBJ1-1	CSVVRRLNTEAFF	TGCAGCGTTGTACGACGGTTAAACACTGAAGCTTTCTTT
TRBV18	few	TRBD2	TRBJ2-3	CASSGLASSTDTQYF	TGTGCCAGCTCAGGACTAGCGTCTAGCACAGATACGCAGTATTTT
TRBV7-2	few	NA	TRBJ2-7	CASSLAPEATKQYF	TGTGCCAGCAGCTTAGCCCCTGAAGCGACTAAGCAGTACTTC
TRBV20-1	NA	TRBD2	TRBJ2-5	CSARDVKTSGRAGETQYF	TGCAGTGCTAGAGATGTAAAGACTAGCGGGAGGGCCGGAGAGACCCAGTACTTC
TRBV7-9	NA	NA	TRBJ1-4	CASSFPLDSEKLFF	TGTGCCAGCAGCTTCCCCCTCGATTCGGAAAAACTGTTTTTT
TRBV7-2	NA	NA	TRBJ2-3	CASSWVSDTQYF	TGTGCCAGCTCTTGGGTCTCAGATACGCAGTATTTT
TRBV5-1	few	NA	TRBJ2-1	CASRAGGEDEQFF	TGCGCCAGCAGGGCTGGAGGGGAAGATGAGCAGTTCTTC
TRBV10-3	few	NA	TRBJ2-1	CAIQGLHEQFF	TGTGCCATCCAGGGGTTGCATGAGCAGTTCTTC
TRBV11-3	NA	TRBD1	TRBJ2-7	CASSLRQGHRDEQYF	TGTGCCAGCAGCCTCCGACAGGGTCACCGGGACGAGCAGTACTTC
TRBV12-3/TRBV12-4	NA	NA	TRBJ2-1	CASSLKVPVTYNEQFF	TGTGCCAGCAGTTTAAAGGTGCCAGTGACTTACAATGAGCAGTTCTTC
TRBV20-1	NA	NA	TRBJ2-5	CSAYKETQYF	TGCAGTGCTTATAAAGAGACCCAGTACTTC
TRBV12-3/TRBV12-4	few	NA	TRBJ2-3	CASSDNRVGDTQYF	TGTGCCAGCAGTGACAACAGGGTCGGAGATACGCAGTATTTT
TRBV5-1	many	TRBD1	TRBJ1-6	CASSGQGSNSPLHF	TGCGCCAGCTCGGGACAGGGGTCCAATTCACCCCTCCACTTT
TRBV7-2	NA	NA	TRBJ1-1	CASSLSLVSGRNTEAFF	TGTGCCAGCAGCTTATCCCTAGTATCAGGGCGGAACACTGAAGCTTTCTTT
TRBV7-8	many	NA	TRBJ1-5	CASSLAGLKPQHF	TGTGCCAGCAGCTTAGCAGGACTGAAGCCCCAGCATTTT
TRBV27	NA	NA	TRBJ2-6	CASRPRGFGANVLTF	TGTGCCAGCAGACCCCGGGGGTTTGGGGCCAACGTCCTGACTTTC
TRBV20-1	NA	NA	TRBJ2-5	CSVLIKETQYF	TGCAGTGTCCTCATAAAAGAGACCCAGTACTTC
TRBV2	NA	NA	TRBJ2-7	CASTREFSYEQYF	TGTGCCAGCACCCGGGAGTTTAGTTACGAGCAGTACTTC
TRBV11-2	few	NA	TRBJ2-3	CASSLDRPDTQYF	TGTGCCAGCAGCTTAGATCGGCCAGATACGCAGTATTTT
TRBV24-1	NA	NA	TRBJ2-5	CATSPGGKAVKETQYF	TGTGCCACCAGCCCGGGGGGCAAGGCGGTAAAAGAGACCCAGTACTTC
TRBV5-4	NA	TRBD1	TRBJ2-5	CASSSQLTGEETQYF	TGTGCCAGCAGCTCTCAACTAACAGGGGAAGAGACCCAGTACTTC
TRBV18	NA	NA	TRBJ2-2	CASSPPFTSLGTETNTGELFF	TGTGCCAGCTCACCACCGTTCACTTCTCTTGGGACCGAGACGAACACCGGGGAGCTGTTTTTT